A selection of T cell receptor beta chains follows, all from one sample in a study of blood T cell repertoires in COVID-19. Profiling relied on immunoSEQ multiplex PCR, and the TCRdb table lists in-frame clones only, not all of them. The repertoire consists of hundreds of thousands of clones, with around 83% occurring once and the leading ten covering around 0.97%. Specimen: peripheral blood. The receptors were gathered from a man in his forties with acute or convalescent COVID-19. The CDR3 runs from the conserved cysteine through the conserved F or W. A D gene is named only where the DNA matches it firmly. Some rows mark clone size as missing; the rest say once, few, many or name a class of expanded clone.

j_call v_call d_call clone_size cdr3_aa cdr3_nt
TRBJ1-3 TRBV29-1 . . CSVEQGLNTIYF TGCAGCGTTGAGCAGGGGTTAAACACCATATATTTT
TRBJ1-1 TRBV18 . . CASSPPGRGGGTEAFF TGTGCCAGCTCACCTCCAGGCCGGGGAGGGGGCACTGAAGCTTTCTTT
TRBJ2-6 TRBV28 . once CASSFGDLGANVLTF TGTGCCAGCAGTTTCGGAGACCTTGGGGCCAACGTCCTGACTTTC
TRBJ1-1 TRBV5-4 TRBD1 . CASSFAGQGGTEAFF TGTGCCAGCAGCTTTGCGGGACAGGGAGGCACTGAAGCTTTCTTT
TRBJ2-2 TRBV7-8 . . CAVSAGGRGTGELFF TGTGCCGTCTCCGCCGGGGGGCGAGGGACCGGGGAGCTGTTTTTT
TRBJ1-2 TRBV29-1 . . CSAAQGNGGYTF TGCAGCGCCGCTCAGGGGAATGGAGGCTACACCTTC
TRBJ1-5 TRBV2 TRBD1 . CASSGTGITNQPQHF TGTGCCAGCAGTGGGACAGGTATAACCAATCAGCCCCAGCATTTT
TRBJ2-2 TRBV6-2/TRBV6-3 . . CASSYLAGSGELFF TGTGCCAGCAGTTACCTGGCGGGGAGCGGGGAGCTGTTTTTT
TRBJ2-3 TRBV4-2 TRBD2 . CASSQEQAGGSTDTQYF TGTGCCAGCAGCCAAGAACAAGCGGGGGGGAGCACAGATACGCAGTATTTT
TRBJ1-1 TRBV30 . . CAWSVGGAGEAFF TGTGCCTGGAGTGTGGGAGGGGCTGGGGAAGCTTTCTTT
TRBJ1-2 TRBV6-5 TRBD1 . CASRKAGGAITF TGTGCCAGCAGAAAGGCAGGGGGCGCGATCACCTTC
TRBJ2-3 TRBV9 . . CASSVGLGADTQYF TGTGCCAGCAGCGTAGGGCTAGGTGCGGATACGCAGTATTTT
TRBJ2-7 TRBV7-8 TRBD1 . CASSSTGQAYEQYF TGTGCCAGCAGCTCAACCGGACAGGCCTACGAGCAGTACTTC
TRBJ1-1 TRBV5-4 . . CASNLGGVLGDTEAFF TGTGCCAGCAACCTGGGAGGAGTCCTTGGGGACACTGAAGCTTTCTTT
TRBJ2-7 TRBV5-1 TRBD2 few CASSLDTSGEKQYF TGCGCCAGCAGCTTGGATACTAGCGGGGAAAAACAGTACTTC
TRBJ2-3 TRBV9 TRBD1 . CASSLGTAHTDTQYF TGTGCCAGCAGCCTCGGGACAGCACACACAGATACGCAGTATTTT
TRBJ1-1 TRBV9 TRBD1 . CASSALTGFTEAFF TGTGCCAGCAGCGCACTGACAGGGTTCACTGAAGCTTTCTTT
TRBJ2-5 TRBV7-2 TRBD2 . CASSFTAGYGPGTQYF TGTGCCAGCAGCTTTACAGCGGGGTATGGACCTGGGACCCAGTACTTC
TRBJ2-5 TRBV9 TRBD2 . CASSVGLAGGETQYF TGTGCCAGCAGCGTAGGACTAGCAGGTGGCGAGACCCAGTACTTC
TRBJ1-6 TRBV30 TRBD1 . CAWDRGSSSYNSPLHF TGTGCCTGGGACAGGGGAAGCAGCTCCTATAATTCACCCCTCCACTTT
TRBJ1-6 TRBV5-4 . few CASSLGRGDSPLHF TGTGCCAGCAGCTTGGGACGGGGAGATTCACCCCTCCACTTT
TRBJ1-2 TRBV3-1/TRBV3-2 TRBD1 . CASSLDRVGYGYTF TGTGCCAGCAGCCTGGACAGGGTCGGGTATGGCTACACCTTC
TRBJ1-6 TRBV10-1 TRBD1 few CASSDWDRSSPLHF TGCGCCAGCAGTGATTGGGACAGAAGTTCACCCCTCCACTTT
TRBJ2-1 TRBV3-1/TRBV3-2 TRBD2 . CASSLGGGYNEQFF TGTGCCAGCAGCCTGGGGGGGGGCTACAATGAGCAGTTCTTC
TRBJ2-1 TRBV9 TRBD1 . CASSLGQGRLQTYNEQFF TGTGCCAGCAGCCTTGGACAGGGTCGCTTACAAACCTACAATGAGCAGTTCTTC
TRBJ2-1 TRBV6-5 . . CASSSWANEQFF TGTGCCAGCAGTTCCTGGGCAAATGAGCAGTTCTTC
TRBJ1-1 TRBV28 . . CASSLRGGTEAFF TGTGCCAGCAGTTTGAGGGGGGGCACTGAAGCTTTCTTT
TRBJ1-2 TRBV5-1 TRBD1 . CASKQGARGYTF TGCGCCAGCAAGCAGGGGGCTCGTGGCTACACCTTC
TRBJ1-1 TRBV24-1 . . CATSDPRNEAFF TGTGCCACCAGTGATCCTAGAAATGAAGCTTTCTTT
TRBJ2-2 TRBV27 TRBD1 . CASSRTGGRGGELFF TGTGCCAGCAGCAGGACAGGGGGCCGTGGCGGGGAGCTGTTTTTT
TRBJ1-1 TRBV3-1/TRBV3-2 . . CASSLRGSNTEAFF TGTGCCAGCAGCTTAAGGGGGTCGAACACTGAAGCTTTCTTT
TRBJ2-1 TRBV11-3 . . CASSLRSNEQFF TGTGCCAGCAGCTTACGGAGCAATGAGCAGTTCTTC
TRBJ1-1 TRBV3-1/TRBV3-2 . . CASSQGAWAFF TGTGCCAGCAGCCAAGGAGCTTGGGCTTTCTTT
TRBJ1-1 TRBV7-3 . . CASKGEQLNTEAFF TGTGCCAGCAAGGGGGAGCAGCTGAACACTGAAGCTTTCTTT
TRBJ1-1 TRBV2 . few CASLRGVTEAFF TGTGCCAGCCTCCGTGGAGTAACTGAAGCTTTCTTT
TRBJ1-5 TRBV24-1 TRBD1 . CATSEWDSPQPQHF TGTGCCACCAGTGAATGGGACAGTCCTCAGCCCCAGCATTTT
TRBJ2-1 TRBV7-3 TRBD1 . CASSPRGQPYNEQFF TGTGCCAGCAGCCCACGGGGACAGCCTTACAATGAGCAGTTCTTC
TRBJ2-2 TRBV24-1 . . CATSVPGEGTGELFF TGTGCCACCAGTGTTCCAGGGGAGGGTACCGGGGAGCTGTTTTTT
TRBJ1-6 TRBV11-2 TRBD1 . CASSWEGGDSPLHF TGTGCCAGCAGCTGGGAAGGGGGCGATTCACCCCTCCACTTT
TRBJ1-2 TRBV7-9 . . CASSFVGGYYGYTF TGTGCCAGCAGCTTCGTCGGGGGGTACTATGGCTACACCTTC
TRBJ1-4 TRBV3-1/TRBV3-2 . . CASSPAGQRNEKLFF TGTGCCAGCAGTCCTGCTGGACAGCGTAATGAAAAACTGTTTTTT
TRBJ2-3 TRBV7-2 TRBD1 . CASSLAPTGGMGSTDTQYF TGTGCCAGCAGCTTAGCGCCTACAGGGGGGATGGGGAGCACAGATACGCAGTATTTT
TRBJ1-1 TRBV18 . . CASSPSAGSGTEAFF TGTGCCAGCTCACCCTCAGCAGGGTCGGGCACTGAAGCTTTCTTT
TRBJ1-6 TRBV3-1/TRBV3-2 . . CASSQGGDNSPLHF TGTGCCAGCAGCCAAGGGGGGGATAATTCACCCCTCCACTTT
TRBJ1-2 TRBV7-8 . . CASSLAKTPTRTF TGTGCCAGCAGCTTAGCAAAAACGCCTACCCGCACCTTC
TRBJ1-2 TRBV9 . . CASSVGAANYGYTF TGTGCCAGCAGCGTAGGGGCTGCTAACTATGGCTACACCTTC
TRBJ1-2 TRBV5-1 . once CASSAGSGSYGYTF TGCGCCAGCAGCGCGGGGAGTGGTTCCTATGGCTACACCTTC
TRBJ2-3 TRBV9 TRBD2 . CASSVGRRGGLTDTQYF TGTGCCAGCAGCGTAGGTCGTCGGGGGGGGCTAACGGATACGCAGTATTTT
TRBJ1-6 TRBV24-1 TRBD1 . CATSDLPGQRSSYNSPLHF TGTGCCACCAGTGATTTGCCGGGACAGCGAAGCTCCTATAATTCACCCCTCCACTTT
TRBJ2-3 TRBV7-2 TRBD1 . CASRRGQGPSTDTQYF TGTGCCAGCAGAAGAGGACAGGGGCCTAGCACAGATACGCAGTATTTT
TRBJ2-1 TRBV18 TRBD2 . CASSPEGGGAGNEQFF TGTGCCAGCTCACCAGAGGGCGGGGGGGCCGGAAATGAGCAGTTCTTC
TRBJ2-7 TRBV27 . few CASSFARSYEQYF TGTGCCAGCAGTTTCGCCAGGTCCTACGAGCAGTACTTC
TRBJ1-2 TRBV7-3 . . CASSSSPGQGYTF TGTGCCAGCAGCTCCTCCCCAGGGCAGGGCTACACCTTC
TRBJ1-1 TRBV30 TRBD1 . CAWSGTGGGYTEAFF TGTGCCTGGAGTGGGACAGGGGGCGGTTACACTGAAGCTTTCTTT
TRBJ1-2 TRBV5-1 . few CASSPSRFNYGYTF TGCGCCAGCAGCCCCTCCCGTTTTAACTATGGCTACACCTTC
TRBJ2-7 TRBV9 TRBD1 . CASSVGQGLYEQYF TGTGCCAGCAGCGTTGGACAGGGTCTCTACGAGCAGTACTTC
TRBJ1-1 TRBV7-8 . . CASSRIRGADTEAFF TGTGCCAGCAGCCGAATCCGCGGGGCGGACACTGAAGCTTTCTTT
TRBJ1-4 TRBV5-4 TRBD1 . CASSLRGQGGEKLFF TGTGCCAGCAGCTTGAGAGGACAGGGGGGAGAAAAACTGTTTTTT
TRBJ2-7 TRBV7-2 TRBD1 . CASSPRRQGAINEQYF TGTGCCAGCAGCCCAAGGCGACAGGGGGCAATCAACGAGCAGTACTTC